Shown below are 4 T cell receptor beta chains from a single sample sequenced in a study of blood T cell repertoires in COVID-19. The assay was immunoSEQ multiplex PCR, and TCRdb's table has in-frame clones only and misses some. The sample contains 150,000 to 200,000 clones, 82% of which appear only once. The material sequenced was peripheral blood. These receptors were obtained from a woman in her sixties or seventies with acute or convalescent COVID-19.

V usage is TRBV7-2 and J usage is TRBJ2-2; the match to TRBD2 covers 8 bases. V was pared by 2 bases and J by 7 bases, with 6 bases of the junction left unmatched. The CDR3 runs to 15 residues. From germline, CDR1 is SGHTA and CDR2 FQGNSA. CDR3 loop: CASSLNGGASGELFF. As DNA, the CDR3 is TGTGCCAGCAGCTTAAACGGGGGGGCGAGCGGGGAGCTGTTTTTT.

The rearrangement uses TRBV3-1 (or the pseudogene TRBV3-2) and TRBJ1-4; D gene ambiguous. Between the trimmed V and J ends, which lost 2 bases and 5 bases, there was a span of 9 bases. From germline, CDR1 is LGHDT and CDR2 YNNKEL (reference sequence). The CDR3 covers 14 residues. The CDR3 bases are TGTGCCAGCAGCCAACGCAGGCAGAATGAAAAACTGTTTTTT. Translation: CASSQRRQNEKLFF.

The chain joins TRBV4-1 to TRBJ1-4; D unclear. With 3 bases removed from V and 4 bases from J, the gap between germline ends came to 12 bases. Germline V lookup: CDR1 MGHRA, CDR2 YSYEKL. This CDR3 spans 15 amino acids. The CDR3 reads CASSHNRGSNEKLFF. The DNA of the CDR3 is TGCGCCAGCAGCCACAACCGAGGGAGTAATGAAAAACTGTTTTTT.

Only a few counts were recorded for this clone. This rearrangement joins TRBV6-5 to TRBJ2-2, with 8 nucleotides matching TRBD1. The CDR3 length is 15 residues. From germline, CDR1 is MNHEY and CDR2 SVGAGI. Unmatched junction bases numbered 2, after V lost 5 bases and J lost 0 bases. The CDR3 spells CASSKQGANTGELFF. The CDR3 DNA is TGTGCCAGCAGTAAACAGGGGGCGAACACCGGGGAGCTGTTTTTT.